This T cell receptor beta chain was identified during a study of cytomegalovirus exposure and HLA in healthy donors. As for the study in general: A data release that came early held tens of millions of unique TCRs from HLA-typed donors.

In the case of this clone: The antigen remains unidentified.

Trimming shortened V by 2 bases and J by 1 base, and 5 bases separated the two germline ends. The CDR3 runs to 13 residues. Germline loops: CDR1 MNHEY, CDR2 SVGAGI. Primers for the PCR totalled 60 Vbeta and 13 Jbeta. Data came from immunoSEQ multiplex PCR; TCRdb stores just in-frame clones and leaves some out. Counted here are approximately 150,000 clones, approximately 80% occurring once; the ten biggest clones make up about 1.3%. Study observations and caveats: The study designated 150 to 200 TCR beta chains cytomegalovirus-associated. It emerged from a later analysis that several of the most significant clusters appeared to be linked to common viral pathogens.

The sample comprised PBMCs. The clonotype originates from a young man in good health and CMV-seronegative. The genes are TRBV6-5 and TRBJ1-1; D is undetermined. The chain's CDR3 is CASSYERNTEAFF. The CDR3 DNA reads as TGTGCCAGCAGTTACGAGCGGAACACTGAAGCTTTCTTT.